The 10 T cell receptor beta chains in this list originate from one sample, sequenced in a study of glioma-infiltrating T cells. Amplification of TCR alpha and beta CDR3 regions from RNA used iRepertoire nested multiplex PCR. TCRdb processed the multiplex PCR reads anew with MiXCR; each CDR3 protein has one entry. The data contain over 100,000 distinct CDR3 sequences, 25% to 30% of them singletons. Sequencing used glioma tissue, nonneoplastic brain tissue, or PBMCs (not recorded which). These receptor sequences come from a human donor with low-grade glioma or glioblastoma, undergoing nonglioma brain surgery, or in good health (not recorded which).

This clonotype came up many times. The chain's CDR3 is CASSREAKGYQPQHF. CDR3 in DNA: TGTGCCAGCAGCCGGGAAGCTAAGGGGTATCAGCCCCAGCATTTT. This sequence joins TRBV7-2 and TRBJ1-5, with D maybe TRBD1 (5 bases). CDR1 and CDR2 (germline): SGHTA, FQGNSA. Trimming removed 5 bases at V and 5 bases at J, with 16 bases between. This CDR3 comprises 15 residues. Complete variable domain (other parts from reference TRBV7-2 and TRBJ1-5): GAGVSQSPSNKVTEKGKDVELRCDPISGHTALYWYRQSLGQGLEFLIYFQGNSAPDKSGLPSDRFSAERTGGSVSTLTIQRTQQEDSAVYLCASSREAKGYQPQHFGDGTRLSIL.

This clonotype was picked up a small number of times. The chain is built from TRBV2 and TRBJ2-3, with 13 positions matching TRBD2. The CDR3 runs to 15 residues. With V trimmed by 6 bases and J by 6 bases, 6 bases remained unmatched. Germline V gives CDR1 SNHLY, CDR2 FYNNEI. CDR3 sequence (DNA): TGTGCCAGCAGAAGGACTAGCGGGAGCGAGGATACGCAGTATTTT. This codes for CASRRTSGSEDTQYF.

This clonotype came up many times. The rearrangement links TRBV19 to TRBJ2-7, with 9 bases fitting TRBD1. J gave up 2 bases and V 6 bases, and 8 bases lay outside the gene matches. Germline CDR1 reads LNHDA; CDR2 reads SQIVND (reference sequence). The CDR3 loop spans 15 amino acids. CDR3 DNA sequence: TGTGCCAGTAGACGTCGGGGGACAGGGACCTACGAGCAGTACTTC. Amino acid sequence: CASRRRGTGTYEQYF. The variable domain in full, with the rest retrieved from reference TRBV19 and TRBJ2-7, is DGGITQSPKYLFRKEGQNVTLSCEQNLNHDAMYWYRQDPGQGLRLIYYSQIVNDFQKGDIAEGYSVSREKKESFPLTVTSAQKNPTAFYLCASRRRGTGTYEQYFGPGTRLTVT.

This clonotype was observed at least ten times. This chain connects TRBV6-4 to TRBJ1-1, with 9 bases lining up with TRBD1. Germline values: CDR1 MRHNA, CDR2 SNTAGT. Trimming removed 4 bases from V and 4 bases from J; junction bases left unmatched: 7. The CDR3 sequence is 15 residues long. The CDR3 loop reads CASSVTGGWGTEAFF. The CDR3 DNA sequence: TGTGCCAGCAGTGTTACAGGGGGCTGGGGCACTGAAGCTTTCTTT.

At least ten counts were recorded for this clonotype. The chain combines TRBV20-1 with TRBJ2-7; TRBD2 matches at 7 bases. The V gene's germline CDR1 is DFQATT and CDR2 SNEGSKA (reference sequence). The CDR3 is 17 residues long. V lost 1 base and J lost 6; bases outside the gene matches: 18. The CDR3 sequence is CSARGGPRLAAVLEQYF. Here the CDR3 DNA reads TGCAGTGCTAGAGGTGGCCCGCGACTAGCCGCAGTTCTCGAGCAGTACTTC.

This clonotype was picked up many times. The rearrangement links TRBV2 to TRBJ2-1, with TRBD1 matching over 7 bases. Looked up from germline, CDR1 is SNHLY and CDR2 is FYNNEI. The ends lost 5 bases at V and 1 base at J; junction bases unmatched: 5. The CDR3 runs 15 residues. The CDR3: CASSTNRGSYNEQFF. In nucleotides, the CDR3 is TGTGCCAGCAGTACGAACAGGGGATCCTACAATGAGCAGTTCTTC.

Concerning this clonotype: The junction and the germline gene differ at one end; a read error may be behind it. V is TRBV20-1 and J is TRBJ1-1; 9 nucleotides match TRBD1. The length of the CDR3 is 11 residues. Per the germline V gene, CDR1 is DFQATT and CDR2 is SNEGSKA (reference sequence). Here the CDR3 reads CTGTGNTKAFF. CDR3 nucleotides: TGCACCGGGACAGGGAACACTAAAGCCTTCTTT.

Of note for this clonotype: The CDR3 does not end in the conserved phenylalanine or tryptophan, so this is likely a read error. The V call is TRBV6-5, the J call TRBJ2-1, with 9 bases lining up with TRBD1. V trimming: 7 bases; J trimming: 2 bases; junction bases outside the gene matches: 3. This CDR3 comprises 14 residues. The germline V gene encodes CDR1 MNHEY and CDR2 SVGAGI. DNA of the CDR3: TGTGCCAGCAATACAGGGGGCACCTACAATGAGCAGTTCCTC. Translation gives CASNTGGTYNEQFL.

This clonotype was seen at least ten times. This chain connects TRBV27 to TRBJ1-2; the match to TRBD1 covers 10 bases. Germline loops: CDR1 MNHEY, CDR2 SMNVEV (reference sequence). Trimming took 5 bases from V and 7 from J; bases not matched to a gene: 10. This CDR3 contains 15 residues. The CDR3 sequence: CASSHRDRGPGGYTF. The CDR3 DNA sequence: TGTGCCAGCAGTCACCGGGACAGGGGACCTGGTGGCTACACCTTC.

This clonotype has at least ten counts. The genes are TRBV4-3 and TRBJ1-4; 7 bases map to TRBD1. Per the germline V gene, CDR1 is LGHNA and CDR2 is YSLEER. The CDR3 contains 16 residues. Trimming removed 0 bases from V and 3 bases from J; junction bases left unmatched: 4. CDR3 sequence (DNA): TGCGCCAGCAGCCAAGATGGTGGGACAGCTAATGAAAAACTGTTTTTT. Amino acids: CASSQDGGTANEKLFF.